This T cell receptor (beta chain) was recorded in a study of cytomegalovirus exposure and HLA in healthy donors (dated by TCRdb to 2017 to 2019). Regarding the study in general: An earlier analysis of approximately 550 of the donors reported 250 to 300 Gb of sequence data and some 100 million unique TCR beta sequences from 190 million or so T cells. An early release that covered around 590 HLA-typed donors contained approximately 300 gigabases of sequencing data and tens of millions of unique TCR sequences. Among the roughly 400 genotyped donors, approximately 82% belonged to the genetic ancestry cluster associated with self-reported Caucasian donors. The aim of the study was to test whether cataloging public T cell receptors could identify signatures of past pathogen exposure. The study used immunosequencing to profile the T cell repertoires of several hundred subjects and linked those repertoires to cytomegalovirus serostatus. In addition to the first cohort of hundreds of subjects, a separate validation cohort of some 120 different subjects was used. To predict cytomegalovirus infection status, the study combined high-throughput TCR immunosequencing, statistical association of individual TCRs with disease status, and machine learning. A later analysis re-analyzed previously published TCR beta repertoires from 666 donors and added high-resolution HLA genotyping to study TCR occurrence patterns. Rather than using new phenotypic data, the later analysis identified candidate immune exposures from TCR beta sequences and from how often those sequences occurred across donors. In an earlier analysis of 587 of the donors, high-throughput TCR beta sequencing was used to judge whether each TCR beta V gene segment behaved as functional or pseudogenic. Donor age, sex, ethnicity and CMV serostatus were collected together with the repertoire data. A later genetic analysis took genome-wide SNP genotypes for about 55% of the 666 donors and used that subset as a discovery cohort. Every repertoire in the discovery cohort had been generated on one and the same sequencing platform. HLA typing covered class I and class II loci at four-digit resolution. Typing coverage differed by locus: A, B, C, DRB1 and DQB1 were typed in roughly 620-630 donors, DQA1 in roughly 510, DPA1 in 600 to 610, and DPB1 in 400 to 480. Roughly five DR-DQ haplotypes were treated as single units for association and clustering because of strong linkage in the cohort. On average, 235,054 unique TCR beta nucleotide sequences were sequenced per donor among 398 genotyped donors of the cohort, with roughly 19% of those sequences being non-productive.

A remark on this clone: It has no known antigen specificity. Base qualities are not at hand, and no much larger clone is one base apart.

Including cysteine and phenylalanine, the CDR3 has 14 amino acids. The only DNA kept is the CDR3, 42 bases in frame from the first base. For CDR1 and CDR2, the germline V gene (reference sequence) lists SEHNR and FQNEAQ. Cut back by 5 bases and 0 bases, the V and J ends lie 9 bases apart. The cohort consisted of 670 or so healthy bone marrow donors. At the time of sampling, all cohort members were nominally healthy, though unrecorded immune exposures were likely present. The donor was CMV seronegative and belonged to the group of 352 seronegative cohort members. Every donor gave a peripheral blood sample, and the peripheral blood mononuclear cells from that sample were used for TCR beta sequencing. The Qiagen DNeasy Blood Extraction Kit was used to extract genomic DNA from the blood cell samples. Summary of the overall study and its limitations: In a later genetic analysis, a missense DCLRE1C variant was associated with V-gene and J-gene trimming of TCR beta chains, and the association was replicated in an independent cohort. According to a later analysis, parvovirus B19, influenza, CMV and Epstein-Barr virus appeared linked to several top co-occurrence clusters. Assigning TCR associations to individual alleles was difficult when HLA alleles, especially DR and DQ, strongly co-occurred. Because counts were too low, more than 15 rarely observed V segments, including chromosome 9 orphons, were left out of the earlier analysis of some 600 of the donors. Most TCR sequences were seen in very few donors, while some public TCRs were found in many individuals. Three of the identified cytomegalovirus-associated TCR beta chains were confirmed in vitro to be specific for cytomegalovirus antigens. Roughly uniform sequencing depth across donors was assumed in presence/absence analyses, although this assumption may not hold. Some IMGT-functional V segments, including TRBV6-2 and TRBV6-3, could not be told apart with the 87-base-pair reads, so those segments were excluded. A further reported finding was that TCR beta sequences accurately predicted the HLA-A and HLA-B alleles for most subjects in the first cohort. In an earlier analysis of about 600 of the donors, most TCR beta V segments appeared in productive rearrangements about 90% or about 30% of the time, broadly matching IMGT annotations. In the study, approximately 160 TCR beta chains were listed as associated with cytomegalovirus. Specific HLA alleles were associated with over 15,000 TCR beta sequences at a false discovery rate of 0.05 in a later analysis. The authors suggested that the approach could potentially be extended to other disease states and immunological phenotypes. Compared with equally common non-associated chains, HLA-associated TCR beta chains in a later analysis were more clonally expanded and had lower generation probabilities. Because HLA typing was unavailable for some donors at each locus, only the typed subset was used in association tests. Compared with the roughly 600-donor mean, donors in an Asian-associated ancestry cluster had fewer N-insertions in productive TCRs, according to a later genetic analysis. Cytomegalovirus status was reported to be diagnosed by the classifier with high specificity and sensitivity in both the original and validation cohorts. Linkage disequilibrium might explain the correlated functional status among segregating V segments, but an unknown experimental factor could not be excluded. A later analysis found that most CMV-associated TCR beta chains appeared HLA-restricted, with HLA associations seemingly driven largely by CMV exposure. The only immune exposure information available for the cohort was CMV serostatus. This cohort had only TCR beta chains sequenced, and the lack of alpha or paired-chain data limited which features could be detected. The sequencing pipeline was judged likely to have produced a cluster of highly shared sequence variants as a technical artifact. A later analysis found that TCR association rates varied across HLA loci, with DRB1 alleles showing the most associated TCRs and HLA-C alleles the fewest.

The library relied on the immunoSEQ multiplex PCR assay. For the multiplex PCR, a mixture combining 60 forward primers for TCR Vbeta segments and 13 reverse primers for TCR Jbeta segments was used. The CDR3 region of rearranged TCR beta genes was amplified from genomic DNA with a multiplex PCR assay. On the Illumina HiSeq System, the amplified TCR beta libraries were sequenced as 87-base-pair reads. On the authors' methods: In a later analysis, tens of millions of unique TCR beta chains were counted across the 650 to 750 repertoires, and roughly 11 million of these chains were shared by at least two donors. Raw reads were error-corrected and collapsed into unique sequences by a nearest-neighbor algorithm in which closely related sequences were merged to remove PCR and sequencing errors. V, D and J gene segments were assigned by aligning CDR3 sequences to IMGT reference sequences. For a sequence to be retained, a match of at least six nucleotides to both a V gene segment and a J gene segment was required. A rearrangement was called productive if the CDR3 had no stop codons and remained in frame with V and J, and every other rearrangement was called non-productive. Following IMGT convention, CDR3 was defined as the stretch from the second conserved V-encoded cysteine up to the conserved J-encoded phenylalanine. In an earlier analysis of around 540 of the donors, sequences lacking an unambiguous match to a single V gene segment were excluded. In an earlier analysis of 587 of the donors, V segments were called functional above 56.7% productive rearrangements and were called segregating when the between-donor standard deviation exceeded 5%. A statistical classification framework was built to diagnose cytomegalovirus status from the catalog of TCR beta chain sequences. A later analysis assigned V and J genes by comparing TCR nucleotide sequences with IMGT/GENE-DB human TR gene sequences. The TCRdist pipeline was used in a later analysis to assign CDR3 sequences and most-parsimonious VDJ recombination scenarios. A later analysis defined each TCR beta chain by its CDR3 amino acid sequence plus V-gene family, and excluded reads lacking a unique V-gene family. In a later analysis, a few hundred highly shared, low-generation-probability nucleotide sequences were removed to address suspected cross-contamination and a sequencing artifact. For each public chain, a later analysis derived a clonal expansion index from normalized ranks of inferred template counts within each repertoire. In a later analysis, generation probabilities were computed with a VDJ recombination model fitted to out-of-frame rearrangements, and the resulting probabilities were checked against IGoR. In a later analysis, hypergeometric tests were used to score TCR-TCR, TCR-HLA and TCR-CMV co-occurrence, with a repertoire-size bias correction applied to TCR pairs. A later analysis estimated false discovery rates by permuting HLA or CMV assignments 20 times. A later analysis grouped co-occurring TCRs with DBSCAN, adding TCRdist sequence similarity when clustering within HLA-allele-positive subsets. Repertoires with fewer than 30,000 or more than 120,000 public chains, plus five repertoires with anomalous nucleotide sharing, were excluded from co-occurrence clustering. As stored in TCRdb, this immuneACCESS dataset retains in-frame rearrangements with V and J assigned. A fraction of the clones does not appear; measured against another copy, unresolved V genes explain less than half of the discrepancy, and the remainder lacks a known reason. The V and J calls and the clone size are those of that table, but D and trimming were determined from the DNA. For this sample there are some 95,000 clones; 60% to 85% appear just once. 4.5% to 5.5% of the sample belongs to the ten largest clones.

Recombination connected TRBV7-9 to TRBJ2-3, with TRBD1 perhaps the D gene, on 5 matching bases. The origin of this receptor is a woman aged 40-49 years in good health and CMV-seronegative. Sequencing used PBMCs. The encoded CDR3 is CASSLRQSTDTQYF. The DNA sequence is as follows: TGTGCCAGCAGCCTCCGACAGAGCACAGATACGCAGTATTTT.